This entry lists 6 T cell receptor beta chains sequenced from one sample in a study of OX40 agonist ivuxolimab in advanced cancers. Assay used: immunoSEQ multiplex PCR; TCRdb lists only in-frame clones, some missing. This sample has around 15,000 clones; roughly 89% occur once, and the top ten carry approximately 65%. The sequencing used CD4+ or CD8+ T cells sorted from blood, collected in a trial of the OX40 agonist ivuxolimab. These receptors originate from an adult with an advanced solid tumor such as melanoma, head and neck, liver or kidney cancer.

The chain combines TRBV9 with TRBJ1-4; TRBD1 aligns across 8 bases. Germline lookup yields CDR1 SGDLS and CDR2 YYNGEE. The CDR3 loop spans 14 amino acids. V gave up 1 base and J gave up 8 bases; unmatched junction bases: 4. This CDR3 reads CASSVQGAGEKLFF. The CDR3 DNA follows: TGTGCCAGCAGCGTACAGGGGGCGGGAGAAAAACTGTTTTTT.

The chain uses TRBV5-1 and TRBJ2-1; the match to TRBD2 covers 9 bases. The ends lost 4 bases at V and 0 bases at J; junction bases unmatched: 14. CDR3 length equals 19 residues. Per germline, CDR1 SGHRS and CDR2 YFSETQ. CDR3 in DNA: TGCGCCAGCAGCCCTGGGGGAGCGGGAGGCCTCCCCTCCTACAATGAGCAGTTCTTC. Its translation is CASSPGGAGGLPSYNEQFF.

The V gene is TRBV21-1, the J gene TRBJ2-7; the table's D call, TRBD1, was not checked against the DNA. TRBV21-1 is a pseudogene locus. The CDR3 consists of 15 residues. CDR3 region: CASSLRAGSSYEQYF. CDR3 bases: TGTGCCAGCAGCCTCAGGGCAGGGTCCTCCTACGAGCAGTACTTC.

In DNA, the CDR3 is TGCGCCAGCAGCGCACCGGGACGTCTAGATACGCAGTATTTT. It translates to CASSAPGRLDTQYF. The chain couples TRBV4-1 to TRBJ2-3; either TRBD1 or TRBD2 may fit D (5 bases each). Germline CDR1 and CDR2: MGHRA and YSYEKL. Trimming shortened V by 5 bases and J by 5 bases, and 14 bases separated the two germline ends. The CDR3 length is 14 residues.

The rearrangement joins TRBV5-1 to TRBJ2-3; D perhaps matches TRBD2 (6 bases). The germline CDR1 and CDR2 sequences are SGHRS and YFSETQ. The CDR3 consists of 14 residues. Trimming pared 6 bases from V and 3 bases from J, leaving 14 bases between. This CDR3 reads CASNKLGGTDTQYF. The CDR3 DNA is TGCGCCAGCAACAAACTAGGAGGGACAGATACGCAGTATTTT.

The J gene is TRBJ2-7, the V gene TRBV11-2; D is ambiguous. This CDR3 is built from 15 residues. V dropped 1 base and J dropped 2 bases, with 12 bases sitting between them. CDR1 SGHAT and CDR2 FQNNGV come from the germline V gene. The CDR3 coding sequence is TGTGCCAGCAGCTTAGCCCGACTTAAGACCTACGAGCAGTACTTC. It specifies CASSLARLKTYEQYF.